Presented here are 31 T cell receptor beta chains from one specimen sequenced in a study of T cells after yellow fever vaccination. TCRdb ran MiXCR on the 5' RACE reads and lists one entry per CDR3 protein. The sample consists of roughly 250,000 distinct CDR3 sequences, 10% to 15% of them appearing once. Sequencing used CD4+ T cells sorted from PBMCs, obtained 45 days after the yellow fever booster vaccination. The receptors derive from a young man who received the YFV17D yellow fever vaccine.

The gene calls are TRBV7-2 and TRBJ1-3; TRBD1 might be the D (6 bases). V shed 5 bases and J shed 2 bases, with 10 bases lying between them. Germline V gene data show CDR1 as SGHTA and CDR2 as FQGNSA. CDR3 length: 14 amino acids. The CDR3 DNA follows: TGTGCCAGCAGCACAGGGTTCCCTGGAAACACCATATATTTT. The encoded protein is CASSTGFPGNTIYF.

The chain recombines TRBV11-2 with TRBJ2-1; 15 nucleotides line up with TRBD2. Germline V CDR1 and CDR2: SGHAT, FQNNGV. The ends lost 3 bases at V and 1 base at J; junction bases unmatched: 10. The CDR3 extends over 20 amino acids. The CDR3 sequence: CASSLLGTSGRPTSYNEQFF. The DNA for the CDR3 is TGTGCCAGCAGCTTGCTCGGGACTAGCGGGAGGCCCACTTCCTACAATGAGCAGTTCTTC.

The chain is built from TRBV20-1 and TRBJ1-2; D not certain. The V end lost 5 bases, the J end lost 4 bases, and 11 bases lay between the germline ends. CDR1 and CDR2 (germline): DFQATT, SNEGSKA (reference sequence). The CDR3 is made up of 12 amino acids. The CDR3 reads CSAGSTGYGYTF. In DNA, the CDR3 is TGCAGTGCTGGGAGCACCGGCTATGGCTACACCTTC.

The sample holds a few counts of this clonotype. The rearrangement links TRBV30 to TRBJ2-1, with D possibly being TRBD2 (7 bases). The CDR3 is made up of 16 amino acids. Germline assignment: CDR1 GTSNPN and CDR2 SVGIG (reference sequence). V lost 1 base to trimming and J lost 10 bases, with 23 bases between them. CDR3 region: CAWSGSGDWGQWEQFF. The CDR3 DNA reads as TGTGCCTGGAGTGGGAGCGGGGATTGGGGACAATGGGAGCAGTTCTTC.

This clonotype has a handful of counts. The genes are TRBV20-1 and TRBJ2-1; 10 nucleotides agree with TRBD2. CDR3 length equals 16 residues. Per the germline V gene, CDR1 is DFQATT and CDR2 is SNEGSKA (reference sequence). V lost 0 bases to trimming and J lost 2 bases; unmatched junction nucleotides: 4. CDR3 region: CSARDLAGVPYNEQFF. The CDR3 DNA sequence: TGCAGTGCTAGAGATCTAGCGGGAGTCCCCTACAATGAGCAGTTCTTC.

The V call is TRBV6-5, the J call TRBJ2-7, with 11 bases matching TRBD2. The CDR3 loop spans 15 amino acids. Germline assignment: CDR1 MNHEY and CDR2 SVGAGI. V lost 4 bases, J lost 2 bases, and 4 bases stayed unmatched. The CDR3 region is CASSSPTSGTYEQYF. In DNA, the CDR3 is TGTGCCAGCAGTTCCCCGACTAGCGGGACCTACGAGCAGTACTTC.

This chain connects TRBV28 to TRBJ2-7; D ambiguous. From germline, CDR1 is MDHEN and CDR2 SYDVKM. The CDR3 length is 10 residues. The ends were cut back, 9 bases at V and 5 bases at J, with 8 bases in the middle. In DNA form, the CDR3 reads TGTGCCAGTAGAGACCACGAGCAGTACTTC. Protein product: CASRDHEQYF.

This clonotype was observed a few times. The chain links TRBV11-2 to TRBJ1-2; TRBD1 aligns across 11 bases. V lost 7 bases and J lost 8; bases outside the gene matches: 6. From germline, CDR1 is SGHAT and CDR2 FQNNGV. The length of the CDR3 is 13 residues. The CDR3 nucleotides are TGTGCCAGCACCGGACAGGGGGCATTCGGCTACACCTTC. As protein: CASTGQGAFGYTF.

This clonotype was seen a few times. The chain couples TRBV5-1 to TRBJ2-2, with D tentatively TRBD1 or TRBD2 (5 bases each). This CDR3 spans 15 amino acids. Per germline, CDR1 SGHRS and CDR2 YFSETQ. V lost 4 bases to trimming and J lost 5 bases, with 15 bases between them. The CDR3 DNA sequence: TGCGCCAGCAGCAACCGGGACCTCATTACCGGGGAGCTGTTTTTT. It translates to CASSNRDLITGELFF.

The rearrangement joins TRBV6-5 to TRBJ2-7; D call uncertain. The germline V gene has CDR1 MNHEY and CDR2 SVGAGI. The CDR3 covers 15 residues. Trimming took off 6 bases at V and 0 bases at J, with 15 bases between the two ends. The CDR3 DNA reads TGTGCCAGCAGACCCGGTCGAGGTCTCTCCTACGAGCAGTACTTC. Translated: CASRPGRGLSYEQYF.

This clonotype was detected a few times. This chain joins TRBV7-9 and TRBJ2-3, with TRBD1 matching 10 bases. The CDR3 contains 17 residues. V shed 4 bases and J 4 bases; nucleotides not matched to a gene: 11. CDR1 is SEHNR and CDR2 is FQNEAQ in the germline V gene (reference sequence). The CDR3 loop is CASSYPGQGRFADTQYF. The DNA for the CDR3 is TGTGCCAGCAGCTATCCGGGACAGGGGAGGTTCGCAGATACGCAGTATTTT.

This clonotype was counted between two and nine times. The chain combines TRBV15 with TRBJ2-7, with D tentatively TRBD1 or TRBD2 (6 bases each). The V and J ends lost 3 bases and 0 bases respectively, with 15 bases between them. This CDR3 contains 16 residues. Germline values: CDR1 LNHNV, CDR2 YYDKDF (reference sequence). This CDR3 is CATSRAGGRGSYEQYF. The DNA for the CDR3 is TGTGCCACCAGCAGGGCTGGGGGGCGTGGCTCCTACGAGCAGTACTTC.

This clonotype was observed a handful of times. The chain recombines TRBV29-1 with TRBJ2-2, with D hard to call. Germline CDR1 is SQVTM and CDR2 is ANQGSEA. V was cut by 4 bases and J by 1 base, with 4 bases left in between. The CDR3 runs 12 residues. CDR3 nucleotides: TGCAGCGTTGGGAGGAACACCGGGGAGCTGTTTTTT. The encoded protein is CSVGRNTGELFF.

The chain has TRBV11-2 and TRBJ2-3; TRBD2 matches 13 bases. V lost 1 base, J lost 7 bases, and 11 bases stayed unmatched. Germline CDR1 and CDR2: SGHAT and FQNNGV. This CDR3 has 18 residues. Here the CDR3 reads CASSLVQRTSGSAYTQYF. The CDR3 DNA follows: TGTGCCAGCAGCTTAGTTCAGAGGACTAGCGGGAGTGCCTATACGCAGTATTTT. Full variable domain (outside the CDR3, taken from reference TRBV11-2 and TRBJ2-3): EAGVAQSPRYKIIEKRQSVAFWCNPISGHATLYWYQQILGQGPKLLIQFQNNGVVDDSQLPKDRFSAERLKGVDSTLKIQPAKLEDSAVYLCASSLVQRTSGSAYTQYFGPGTRLTVL.

The J gene is TRBJ2-5, the V gene TRBV20-1; 9 bases agree with TRBD2. The CDR3 is 14 residues long. Germline loops: CDR1 DFQATT, CDR2 SNEGSKA (reference sequence). The V segment lost 7 bases and the J segment 3 bases; nucleotides outside the gene matches: 9. The CDR3 nucleotides are TGCAGTGGAAAGGGGAGCGGGAGGAAAGAGACCCAGTACTTC. Encoded protein: CSGKGSGRKETQYF.

This clonotype occurred a few times. This rearrangement joins TRBV5-1 to TRBJ2-7, with 7 bases lining up with TRBD1. V was pared by 0 bases and J by 3 bases, with 12 bases of the junction left unmatched. This CDR3 has 17 amino acids. Germline assignment: CDR1 SGHRS and CDR2 YFSETQ. The CDR3 DNA follows: TGCGCCAGCAGCTTGGCGACTAAGGGGACAGCAGACTACGAGCAGTACTTC. It is translated as CASSLATKGTADYEQYF.

The sample holds a few counts of this clonotype. The CDR3 nucleotides are TGTGCCAGCAGCCTTAAGGCGGCAGGCCCTGCTTTCTTT. It translates to CASSLKAAGPAFF. This chain links TRBV7-2 with TRBJ1-1; D not certain. The CDR3 spans 13 residues. Trimming left V 5 bases short and J 11 bases short, with 18 bases between. Germline V gene lookup returns CDR1 SGHTA and CDR2 FQGNSA. Full variable domain (outside the CDR3, taken from reference TRBV7-2 and TRBJ1-1): GAGVSQSPSNKVTEKGKDVELRCDPISGHTALYWYRQSLGQGLEFLIYFQGNSAPDKSGLPSDRFSAERTGGSVSTLTIQRTQQEDSAVYLCASSLKAAGPAFFGQGTRLTVV.

The genes are TRBV28 and TRBJ2-2; 9 positions match TRBD2. This CDR3 contains 17 residues. Germline V gene lookup returns CDR1 MDHEN and CDR2 SYDVKM. Germline trimming cut 2 bases from V and 6 bases from J; bases unmatched to any gene: 10. In nucleotides, the CDR3 is TGTGCCAGCAGTTTAAGATTGTTAGCGGGAGTCCCCGGGGAGCTGTTTTTT. It specifies CASSLRLLAGVPGELFF.

The chain employs TRBV24-1 and TRBJ1-1, with D uncertain. The germline V gene has CDR1 KGHDR and CDR2 SFDVKD. V lost 4 bases and J lost 11, with 19 bases in between. The CDR3 is made up of 14 amino acids. CDR3 nucleotides: TGTGCCACCAGTGAATCCTGGGGTCGGGATGGCGCTTTCTTT. Translating it yields CATSESWGRDGAFF.

This clonotype showed up just a few times. The chain combines TRBV7-2 with TRBJ2-7; TRBD2 agrees at 7 bases. The CDR3 contains 14 residues. Losses at the gene ends were 1 base for V and 7 bases for J; bases not matched to a gene: 7. In germline, CDR1 is SGHTA, CDR2 FQGNSA. The CDR3 nucleotides read TGTGCCAGCAGCTTAGGCCTAGCGGATGGGGAGCAGTACTTC. This gives the protein CASSLGLADGEQYF.

V gene TRBV5-1 combines with J gene TRBJ2-7; 10 nucleotides line up with TRBD1. The CDR3 covers 13 residues. CDR1 is SGHRS and CDR2 is YFSETQ in the germline V gene. With 4 bases clipped from V and 7 bases from J, the junction kept 5 bases outside the gene matches. The CDR3 DNA reads TGCGCCAGCAGCCTCGACAGGGGGCTTGAGCAGTACTTC. It specifies CASSLDRGLEQYF.

The V and J genes are TRBV15 and TRBJ2-7; possible D gene TRBD1, 6 bases. This CDR3 has 13 amino acids. V lost 0 bases and J 11 bases, leaving 14 bases between the germline ends. The germline V gene has CDR1 LNHNV and CDR2 YYDKDF (reference sequence). The CDR3 sequence is CATSRDSQDREYF. The CDR3 DNA follows: TGTGCCACCAGCAGAGATTCCCAGGACAGAGAGTACTTC.

This clonotype showed up many times. This chain links TRBV6-1 with TRBJ2-7; 9 nucleotides agree with TRBD2. Germline V gene data show CDR1 as MNHNS and CDR2 as SASEGT. Losses at the gene ends were 6 bases for V and 3 bases for J; bases not matched to a gene: 9. This CDR3 has 15 amino acids. The CDR3 sequence: CASSSPREGHYEQYF. CDR3 DNA: TGTGCCAGCAGCTCACCGCGGGAGGGCCACTACGAGCAGTACTTC.

The V gene is TRBV20-1, the J gene TRBJ2-5, with D tentatively TRBD2 (5 bases). Trimming shortened V by 0 bases and J by 2 bases, and 10 bases separated the two germline ends. CDR1 and CDR2 (germline): DFQATT, SNEGSKA (reference sequence). The CDR3 loop spans 14 amino acids. The CDR3 reads CSAREYSGQETQYF. CDR3 nucleotides: TGCAGTGCTAGAGAATACAGCGGTCAAGAGACCCAGTACTTC.

The chain joins TRBV4-2 to TRBJ2-5; possibly TRBD2 for D (6 bases). The germline V gene encodes CDR1 LGHNA and CDR2 YNFKEQ. V was shortened by 0 bases and J by 3 bases, with 11 bases between the two germline ends. CDR3 length equals 15 residues. This CDR3 reads CASSQERVAEETQYF. The CDR3 coding sequence is TGTGCCAGCAGCCAAGAGAGGGTAGCGGAAGAGACCCAGTACTTC.

The J gene is TRBJ2-1, the V gene TRBV7-2; possibly TRBD2 for D (5 bases). Germline V CDR1 and CDR2: SGHTA, FQGNSA. Deletions cut 1 base from V and 0 bases from J, with 10 bases between. This CDR3 comprises 16 residues. CDR3: CASSLDSGVSYNEQFF. CDR3 DNA: TGTGCCAGCAGCTTAGACAGCGGAGTCTCCTACAATGAGCAGTTCTTC.

This chain links TRBV9 with TRBJ2-5, with 8 bases that match TRBD2. Germline V gives CDR1 SGDLS, CDR2 YYNGEE. Trimming at V came to 2 bases and at J to 3 bases, leaving 6 bases not matched to a gene. There are 15 residues in the CDR3. The CDR3: CASSVSGGEKETQYF. The CDR3 region has the DNA TGTGCCAGCAGCGTTTCGGGAGGGGAAAAAGAGACCCAGTACTTC.

There are many counts of this clonotype. This chain connects TRBV20-1 to TRBJ2-5; 10 nucleotides align to TRBD2. This CDR3 is 15 amino acids long. In germline, CDR1 is DFQATT, CDR2 SNEGSKA (reference sequence). The ends lost 3 bases at V and 2 bases at J; junction bases unmatched: 6. The CDR3 DNA reads as TGCAGTGCTAGCGGTTCTAGCGGGAGACAAGAGACCCAGTACTTC. Residues: CSASGSSGRQETQYF.

The table lists this clonotype with a few counts. For the CDR3, the DNA is TGCGCCAGCAGCCCATCAATAGAGACCCAGTACTTC. Protein: CASSPSIETQYF. The chain combines TRBV10-2 with TRBJ2-5; D is uncertain. V shed 6 bases and J shed 4 bases, with 9 bases lying between them. CDR3 length: 12 amino acids. Germline assignment: CDR1 WSHSY and CDR2 SAAADI.

As to this clonotype: At one boundary the junction diverges from the germline segment, which might be a read error. V and J are TRBV29-1 and TRBJ2-1; 7 bases match TRBD2. This CDR3 contains 14 residues. Germline CDR1 is SQVTM and CDR2 is ANQGSEA. CDR3 in amino acids: CSVEIRTRYTEQFF. CDR3 in DNA: TGCAGCGTTGAAATTCGGACTAGATACACTGAGCAGTTCTTC.

The chain is built from TRBV7-6 and TRBJ2-2, with 9 bases fitting TRBD2. There are 15 residues in the CDR3. The junction had 0 bases not matched to a gene; V was cut back by 0 bases and J by 4 bases. Per the germline V gene, CDR1 is SGHVS and CDR2 is FNYEAQ. The CDR3 DNA follows: TGTGCCAGCAGCTTAGCACTAGCGGGCACCGGGGAGCTGTTTTTT. This codes for CASSLALAGTGELFF.